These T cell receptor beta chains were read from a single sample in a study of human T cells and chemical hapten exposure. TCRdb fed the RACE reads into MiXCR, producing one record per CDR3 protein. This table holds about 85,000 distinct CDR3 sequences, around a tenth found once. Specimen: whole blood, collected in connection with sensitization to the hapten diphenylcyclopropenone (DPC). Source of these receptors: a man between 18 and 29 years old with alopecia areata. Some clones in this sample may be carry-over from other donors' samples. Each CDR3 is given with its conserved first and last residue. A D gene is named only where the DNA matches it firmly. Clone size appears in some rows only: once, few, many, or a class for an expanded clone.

TGTGCCAGCAGCATGATAGTGGTTGAGCAGTTCTTC	CASSMIVVEQFF	NA	NA	TRBJ2-1	TRBV11-2
TGCAGTGCTAAACCCGTCCACCAGGGACCGAACTACGAGCAGTACTTC	CSAKPVHQGPNYEQYF	NA	NA	TRBJ2-7	TRBV20-1
TGCAGTGCTAGAGATGGGGGGGCAGGGGTCTACGAGCAGTACTTC	CSARDGGAGVYEQYF	NA	many	TRBJ2-7	TRBV20-1
TGTGCCAGCAGTGACTTCAGGGACAATGAGCAGTTCTTC	CASSDFRDNEQFF	NA	many	TRBJ2-1	TRBV6-4
TGCAGTGTCCTAGAGGGGACTCCGGAAGCTTTCTTT	CSVLEGTPEAFF	NA	few	TRBJ1-1	TRBV20-1
TGTGCCAGCAGCGTAGTGGGGACTAGCACAGATACGCAGTATTTT	CASSVVGTSTDTQYF	NA	NA	TRBJ2-3	TRBV9
TGCAGCGTTGCCGGGGGGCTCGACAATGAGCAGTTCTTC	CSVAGGLDNEQFF	NA	many	TRBJ2-1	TRBV29-1
TGTGCCAGCTCACTACAGACAGGTAGCTCTGGGGCCAACGTCCTGACTTTC	CASSLQTGSSGANVLTF	NA	few	TRBJ2-6	TRBV18
TGTGCCAGCAGGGGAATAATGGATCCCTACGAGCAGTACTTC	CASRGIMDPYEQYF	NA	NA	TRBJ2-7	TRBV7-9
TGTGCCAGCAGCCAAGATACAGGGCCTGGCGGGACCCAGTACTTC	CASSQDTGPGGTQYF	NA	NA	TRBJ2-5	TRBV3-1
TGTGCTAGTGGTCCTGAGGGTCTAAGTAATGAAAAACTGTTTTTT	CASGPEGLSNEKLFF	NA	NA	TRBJ1-4	TRBV12-5
TGCGCCAGCAGCCGCACACAGGGAACCACCGGGGAGCTGTTTTTT	CASSRTQGTTGELFF	NA	few	TRBJ2-2	TRBV5-1
TGCAGCGTTGGTAGGCTATCGGACACAGATACGCAGTATTTT	CSVGRLSDTDTQYF	NA	once	TRBJ2-3	TRBV29-1
TGTGCCAGCAGCATCCGACAGGGGCGAGTTACTTCTGGGGCCAACGTCCTGACTTTC	CASSIRQGRVTSGANVLTF	TRBD1	many	TRBJ2-6	TRBV3-1
TGCGCCAGCAGCCTCAGGACAGGGGGCTCCTACAATGAGCAGTTCTTC	CASSLRTGGSYNEQFF	TRBD1	once	TRBJ2-1	TRBV4-1
TGTGCCAGCTCCCCTTCAGGGGGTCCGGGCGAGCAGTACTTC	CASSPSGGPGEQYF	TRBD1	many	TRBJ2-7	TRBV18
TGTGCCATCAGTGAAGCTGAGAATTCACCCCTCCACTTT	CAISEAENSPLHF	NA	NA	TRBJ1-6	TRBV10-3
TGTGCCAGCTCACCTGAGGAGACTGAAGCTTTCTTT	CASSPEETEAFF	NA	few	TRBJ1-1	TRBV18
TGTGCCATCTGGACAGGATACAATGAGCAGTTCTTC	CAIWTGYNEQFF	TRBD1	NA	TRBJ2-1	TRBV10-3
TGTGCCAGCAGGGCCGGGGGAGTCTACGAGCAGTACTTC	CASRAGGVYEQYF	NA	few	TRBJ2-7	TRBV28
TGTGCCAGCGCTGCCCAGGGACCGGCCGGGGAGCTGTTTTTT	CASAAQGPAGELFF	NA	many	TRBJ2-2	TRBV6-1
TGTGCCAGCGGACGGCGGGACAGGGGTGAAGCTTTCTTT	CASGRRDRGEAFF	TRBD1	NA	TRBJ1-1	TRBV7-9
TGCAGCGTTGAAAGTATTGATACGCAGTATTTT	CSVESIDTQYF	NA	few	TRBJ2-3	TRBV29-1
TGTGCCAGCAGGGGGACAGGGGTCTCCTACGAGCAGTACTTC	CASRGTGVSYEQYF	TRBD1	many	TRBJ2-7	TRBV28
TGTGCCAGCAGTTTTATGGGACAGGATAAAGGATCCCACGAGCAGTACTTC	CASSFMGQDKGSHEQYF	TRBD1	NA	TRBJ2-7	TRBV28
TGTGCCAGCAGTTTAGGTAGTTTCTCTGGGGCCAACGTCCTGACTTTC	CASSLGSFSGANVLTF	NA	NA	TRBJ2-6	TRBV28
TGCAGCGTTGTAACAGGGAATAACTATGGCTACACCTTC	CSVVTGNNYGYTF	NA	many	TRBJ1-2	TRBV29-1
TGCAGCGTCAGACGGGGCTCCGGGAACACTGAAGCTTTCTTT	CSVRRGSGNTEAFF	NA	NA	TRBJ1-1	TRBV29-1
TGTGCCAGCAACTACAGGGGGCCGGACACTGAAGCTTTCTTT	CASNYRGPDTEAFF	TRBD1	many	TRBJ1-1	TRBV11-2
TGCGCCAGCAGCACTCTAGCGGGTTCCTACAATGAGCAGTTCTTC	CASSTLAGSYNEQFF	TRBD2	few	TRBJ2-1	TRBV4-3
TGTGCCAGCAGTTTATCGGGGGGCAGGGCCTACAATGAGCAGTTCTTC	CASSLSGGRAYNEQFF	NA	many	TRBJ2-1	TRBV27
TGCAGTGCTAGGACACAGGGGTCCTATAATTCACCCCTCCACTTT	CSARTQGSYNSPLHF	TRBD1	many	TRBJ1-6	TRBV20-1
TGTGCCAGCAGTGGAAGAACAGGAAACAATCAGCCCCAGCATTTT	CASSGRTGNNQPQHF	NA	many	TRBJ1-5	TRBV2